The 12 T cell receptor beta chains listed next were all sequenced from one sample in a study of cytomegalovirus exposure and HLA in healthy donors. The PCR made use of 60 Vbeta and 13 Jbeta primers. Produced via immunoSEQ multiplex PCR; TCRdb's table is partial and in-frame only. Of about 170,000 clones listed, over 80% are singletons. Sequenced material: PBMCs. The receptors come from a boy under 10 years old in good health and CMV-seronegative.

V gene TRBV6-5 combines with J gene TRBJ1-1, with unresolved D. This CDR3 comprises 14 residues. The V end lost 4 bases, the J end lost 4 bases, and 13 bases lay between the germline ends. From germline, CDR1 is MNHEY and CDR2 SVGAGI. The CDR3 DNA sequence: TGTGCCAGCAGTTTGTCCGGAGTGGGCACTGAAGCTTTCTTT. Protein product: CASSLSGVGTEAFF.

The gene calls are TRBV7-6 and TRBJ1-5; 10 bases agree with TRBD1. J was trimmed by 5 bases and V by 2 bases; bases with no gene match: 3. Germline V lookup: CDR1 SGHVS, CDR2 FNYEAQ. The length of the CDR3 is 15 residues. The CDR3 protein is CASSLTGTGDQPQHF. CDR3 nucleotides: TGTGCCAGCAGCTTAACCGGGACAGGGGATCAGCCCCAGCATTTT.

The CDR3 loop is CASSPTSGTGREQYF. CDR3 nucleotides: TGTGCCAGCAGTCCTACTTCCGGGACAGGGCGGGAGCAGTACTTC. The chain is built from TRBV28 and TRBJ2-7; 9 bases line up with TRBD1. This CDR3 spans 15 amino acids. J lost 7 bases, V lost 5 bases, and 12 bases had no gene match. Looked up from germline, CDR1 is MDHEN and CDR2 is SYDVKM.

This chain links TRBV4-3 with TRBJ2-7, with 16 bases fitting TRBD2. Germline V gene sequence: CDR1 LGHNA, CDR2 YSLEER. V was clipped by 0 bases and J by 2 bases; unmatched bases: 4. This CDR3 spans 18 amino acids. The CDR3, as DNA: TGCGCCAGCAGCCAAGAGGCGGGACTAGCGGGAGGGCCCTACGAGCAGTACTTC. Amino acid sequence: CASSQEAGLAGGPYEQYF.

In this sample, this clone turned up once. V gene TRBV5-8 combines with J gene TRBJ1-1; D gene unclear. CDR1 is SGHTS and CDR2 is YDEGEE in the germline V gene. The CDR3 runs 14 residues. Trimming stripped 0 bases from V and 5 bases from J, with 11 bases between. The CDR3 sequence is CASSLALSGTEAFF. DNA of the CDR3: TGTGCCAGCAGCTTGGCCTTGTCGGGAACTGAAGCTTTCTTT. The full variable domain, with the rest looked up from reference TRBV5-8 and TRBJ1-1, is EAGVTQSPTHLIKTRGQQATLRCSPISGHTSVYWYQQALGLGLQFLLWYDEGEERNRGNFPPRFSGRQFPNYSSELNVNALELEDSALYLCASSLALSGTEAFFGQGTRLTVV.

V is TRBV27 and J is TRBJ1-6, with 8 bases identical to TRBD1. CDR3 length equals 18 residues. Germline CDR1 and CDR2: MNHEY and SMNVEV (reference sequence). V shed 2 bases and J 7 bases; nucleotides not matched to a gene: 13. This chain's CDR3 is CASSLRQGAVGKNSPLHF. The CDR3 DNA is TGTGCCAGCAGTTTACGGCAGGGGGCAGTTGGAAAGAATTCACCCCTCCACTTT.

The chain carries TRBV6-6 and TRBJ2-5; no definite D call. CDR1 and CDR2 (germline): MNHNY, SVGAGI (reference sequence). V lost 5 bases and J lost 4, with 8 bases in between. This CDR3 is 12 amino acids long. CDR3 DNA sequence: TGTGCCAGCAGTCTGAGTGGAGAGACCCAGTACTTC. This translates into CASSLSGETQYF.

This CDR3 reads CSVENPGHGDSPLHF. The CDR3, as DNA: TGCAGCGTGGAAAACCCGGGACACGGCGATTCACCCCTCCACTTT. The chain joins TRBV29-1 to TRBJ1-6; TRBD1 is a possible D gene (6 bases). Trimming took 6 bases from V and 8 from J, leaving 20 bases between them. The germline gives CDR1 SQVTM, CDR2 ANQGSEA. There are 15 residues in the CDR3.

The rearrangement joins TRBV5-4 to TRBJ2-1; 13 nucleotides align to TRBD2. Germline-derived CDR1 and CDR2 are SGHNT and YYREEE (reference sequence). The CDR3 spans 15 residues. The V and J ends lost 8 bases and 5 bases, in that order; junction bases with no gene match: 7. The CDR3 sequence: CASTRTSGRNNEQFF. Written as DNA, the CDR3 is TGTGCCAGTACCAGGACTAGCGGGAGAAACAATGAGCAGTTCTTC.

J is TRBJ1-6 and V is TRBV2; 7 bases map to TRBD1. The CDR3 runs 15 residues. The germline V gene has CDR1 SNHLY and CDR2 FYNNEI. V lost 8 bases, J lost 12 bases, and 16 bases stayed unmatched. The CDR3 here is CASAPDRSSRRPLHF. CDR3 DNA: TGTGCCAGCGCTCCGGACAGGTCCTCTAGGAGACCCCTCCACTTT.

The chain joins TRBV18 to TRBJ2-3, with D possibly TRBD1 on 5 matching bases. V was trimmed by 5 bases and J by 4 bases, leaving 10 bases between them. This CDR3 contains 13 residues. Per germline, CDR1 KGHSH and CDR2 LQKENI. CDR3 bases: TGTGCCAGCTCAGGGTTAGGGGCAGATACGCAGTATTTT. Translated: CASSGLGADTQYF.

The V call is TRBV28, the J call TRBJ2-1; a possible D gene is TRBD1 (6 bases). The germline V gene encodes CDR1 MDHEN and CDR2 SYDVKM. V lost 6 bases to trimming and J lost 12 bases, with 24 bases between them. This CDR3 is built from 15 residues. The CDR3 spells CASSLTGDYNEGQFF. Here the CDR3 DNA reads TGTGCCAGCAGCCTGACAGGAGACTACAATGAGGGGCAGTTCTTC.